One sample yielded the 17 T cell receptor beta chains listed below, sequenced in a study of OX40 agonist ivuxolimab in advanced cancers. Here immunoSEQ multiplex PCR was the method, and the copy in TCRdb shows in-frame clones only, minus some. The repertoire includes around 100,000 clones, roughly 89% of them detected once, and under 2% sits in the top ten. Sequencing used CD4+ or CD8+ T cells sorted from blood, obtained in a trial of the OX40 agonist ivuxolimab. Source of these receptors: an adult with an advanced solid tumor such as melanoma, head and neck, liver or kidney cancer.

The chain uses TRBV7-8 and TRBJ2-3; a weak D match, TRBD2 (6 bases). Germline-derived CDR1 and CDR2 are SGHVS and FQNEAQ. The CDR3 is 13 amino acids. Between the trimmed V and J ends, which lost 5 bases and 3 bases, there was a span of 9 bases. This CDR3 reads CASSLGGTDTQYF. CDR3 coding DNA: TGTGCCAGCAGCCTGGGGGGTACAGATACGCAGTATTTT.

The DNA for the CDR3 is TGCGCCAGCAGCGGGCAGGGCCCTACTAACTATGGCTACACCTTC. It is translated as CASSGQGPTNYGYTF. V and J are TRBV5-1 and TRBJ1-2, with a weak D call TRBD1 (5 bases). The germline V gene has CDR1 SGHRS and CDR2 YFSETQ. The V gene lost 4 bases and the J gene lost 0 bases, with 13 bases spanning the gap. CDR3 length: 15 residues.

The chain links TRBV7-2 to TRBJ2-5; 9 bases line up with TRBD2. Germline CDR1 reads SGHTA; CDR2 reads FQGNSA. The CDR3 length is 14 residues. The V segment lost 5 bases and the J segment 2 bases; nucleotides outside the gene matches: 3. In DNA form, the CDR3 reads TGTGCCAGCAGCGTTAGCGGGAGACAAGAGACCCAGTACTTC. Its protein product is CASSVSGRQETQYF.

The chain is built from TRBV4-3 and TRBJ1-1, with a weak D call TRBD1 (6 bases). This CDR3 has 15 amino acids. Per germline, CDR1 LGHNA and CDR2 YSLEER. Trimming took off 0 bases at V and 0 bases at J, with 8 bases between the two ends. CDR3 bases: TGCGCCAGCAGCCAAGAGGGGGGCATGAACACTGAAGCTTTCTTT. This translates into CASSQEGGMNTEAFF.

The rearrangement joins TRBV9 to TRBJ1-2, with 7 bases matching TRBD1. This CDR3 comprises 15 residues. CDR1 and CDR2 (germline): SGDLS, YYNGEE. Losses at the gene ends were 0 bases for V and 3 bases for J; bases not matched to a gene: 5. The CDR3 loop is CASSVEAGGDYGYTF. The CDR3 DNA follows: TGTGCCAGCAGCGTAGAGGCAGGGGGAGACTATGGCTACACCTTC.

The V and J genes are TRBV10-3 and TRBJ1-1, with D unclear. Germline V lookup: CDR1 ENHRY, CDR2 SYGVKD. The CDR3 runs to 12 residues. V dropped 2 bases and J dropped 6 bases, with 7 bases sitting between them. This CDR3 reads CAISEVGPEAFF. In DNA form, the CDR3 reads TGTGCCATCAGTGAGGTGGGCCCTGAAGCTTTCTTT.

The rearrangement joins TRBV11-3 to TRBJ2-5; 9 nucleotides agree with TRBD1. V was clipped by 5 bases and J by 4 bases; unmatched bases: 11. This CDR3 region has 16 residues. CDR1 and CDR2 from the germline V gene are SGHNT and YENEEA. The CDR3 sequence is CASSPLADRGSETQYF. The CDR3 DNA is TGTGCCAGCAGCCCCCTTGCGGACAGGGGTTCAGAGACCCAGTACTTC.

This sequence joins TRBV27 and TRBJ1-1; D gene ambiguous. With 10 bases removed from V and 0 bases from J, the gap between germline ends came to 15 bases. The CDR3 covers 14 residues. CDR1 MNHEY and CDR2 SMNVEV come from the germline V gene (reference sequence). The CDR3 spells CATRAQLLNTEAFF. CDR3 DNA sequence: TGTGCCACCCGGGCCCAGTTATTGAACACTGAAGCTTTCTTT.

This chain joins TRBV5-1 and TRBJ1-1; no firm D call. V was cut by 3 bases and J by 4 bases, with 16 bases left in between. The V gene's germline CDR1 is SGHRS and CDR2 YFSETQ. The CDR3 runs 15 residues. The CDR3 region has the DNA TGCGCCAGCAGCTCTCGGACGATCGGGAGCACTGAAGCTTTCTTT. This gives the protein CASSSRTIGSTEAFF.

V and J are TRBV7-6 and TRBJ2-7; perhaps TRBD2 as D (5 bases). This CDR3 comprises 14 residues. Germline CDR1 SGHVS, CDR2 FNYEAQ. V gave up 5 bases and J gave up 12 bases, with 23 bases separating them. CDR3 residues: CASSREGGPAILYF. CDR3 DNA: TGTGCCAGCAGCCGGGAAGGCGGGCCCGCTATCTTGTACTTC. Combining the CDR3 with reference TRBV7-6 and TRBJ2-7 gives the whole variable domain GAGVSQSPRYKVTKRGQDVALRCDPISGHVSLYWYRQALGQGPEFLTYFNYEAQQDKSGLPNDRFSAERPEGSISTLTIQRTEQRDSAMYRCASSREGGPAILYFGPGTRLTVT.

DNA for the CDR3: TGTGCCAGCAGCGTAGAAAGGAGGGGACTAGCGGGAGGGAATTACTCCTACGAGCAGTACTTC. As protein: CASSVERRGLAGGNYSYEQYF. The V call is TRBV9, the J call TRBJ2-7; 16 bases are a match to TRBD2. The CDR3 length is 21 residues. V lost 0 bases, J lost 0 bases, and 12 bases stayed unmatched. Looked up from germline, CDR1 is SGDLS and CDR2 is YYNGEE.

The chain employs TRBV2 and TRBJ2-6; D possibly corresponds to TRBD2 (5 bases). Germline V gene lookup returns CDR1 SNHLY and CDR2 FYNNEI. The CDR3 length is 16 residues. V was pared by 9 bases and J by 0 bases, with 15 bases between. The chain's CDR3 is CASYREAYSGANVLTF. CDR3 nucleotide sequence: TGTGCCAGTTACCGGGAAGCGTACTCTGGGGCCAACGTCCTGACTTTC.

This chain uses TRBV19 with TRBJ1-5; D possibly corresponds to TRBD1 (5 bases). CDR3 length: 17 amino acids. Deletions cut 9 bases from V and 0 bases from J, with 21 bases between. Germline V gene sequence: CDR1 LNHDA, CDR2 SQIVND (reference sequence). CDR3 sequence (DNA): TGTGCCAGCCAAAGGTATGGGGGGACCTATAGCAATCAGCCCCAGCATTTT. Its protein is CASQRYGGTYSNQPQHF.

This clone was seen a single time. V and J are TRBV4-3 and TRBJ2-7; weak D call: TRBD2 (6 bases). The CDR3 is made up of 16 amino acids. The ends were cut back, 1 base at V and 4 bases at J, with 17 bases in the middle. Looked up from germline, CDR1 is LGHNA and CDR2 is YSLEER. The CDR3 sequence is CASSQAPSAEGYEQYF. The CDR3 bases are TGCGCCAGCAGCCAAGCCCCGTCAGCGGAGGGGTACGAGCAGTACTTC.

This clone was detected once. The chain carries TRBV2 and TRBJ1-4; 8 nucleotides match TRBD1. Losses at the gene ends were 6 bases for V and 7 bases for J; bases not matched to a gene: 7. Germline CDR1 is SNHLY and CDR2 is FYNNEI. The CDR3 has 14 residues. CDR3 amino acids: CASRLQGALEKLFF. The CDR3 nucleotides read TGTGCCAGCAGACTGCAGGGGGCGCTTGAAAAACTGTTTTTT.

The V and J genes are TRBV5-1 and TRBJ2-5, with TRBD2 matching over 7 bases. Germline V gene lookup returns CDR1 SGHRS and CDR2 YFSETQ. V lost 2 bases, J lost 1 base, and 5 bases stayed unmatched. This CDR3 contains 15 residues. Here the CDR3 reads CASSLGGGGQETQYF. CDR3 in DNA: TGCGCCAGCAGCTTAGGTGGGGGGGGCCAAGAGACCCAGTACTTC.

In nucleotides, the CDR3 is TGTGCCAGCAGCTTGGGAATACCGGGGAAAAGCAATCAGCCCCAGCATTTT. Protein sequence: CASSLGIPGKSNQPQHF. The rearrangement uses TRBV5-8 and TRBJ1-5; the D is unclear. This CDR3 is 17 amino acids long. Germline CDR1 is SGHTS and CDR2 is YDEGEE. Trimming shortened V by 0 bases and J by 1 base, and 14 bases separated the two germline ends.